Following are 27 T cell receptor beta chains from one sample sequenced in a study of blood T cell repertoires in COVID-19. Profiled with immunoSEQ multiplex PCR; TCRdb holds only in-frame clones, not every one. Among approximately 90,000 clones, 65% to 80% were seen once, and the ten largest hold around 11%. The sample consisted of peripheral blood. These receptors were taken from a man between 70 and 80 years old with acute or convalescent COVID-19.

The rearrangement joins TRBV19 to TRBJ1-2; a possible D gene is TRBD1 (5 bases). CDR1 is LNHDA and CDR2 is SQIVND in the germline V gene (reference sequence). Trimming removed 7 bases from V and 4 bases from J, with 13 bases in between. This CDR3 contains 13 residues. The CDR3 nucleotides read TGTGCCAGTACTAGGACAAGGAGCTATGGCTACACCTTC. Translating it yields CASTRTRSYGYTF.

This clone was observed a few times. This chain connects TRBV5-8 to TRBJ2-5; D might be TRBD2 (6 bases). The CDR3 contains 16 residues. Between the trimmed V and J ends, which lost 4 bases and 2 bases, there was a span of 18 bases. CDR1 SGHTS and CDR2 YDEGEE come from the germline V gene. CDR3 region: CASSGGGRGAQETQYF. The CDR3, as DNA: TGTGCCAGCAGCGGCGGCGGGCGGGGAGCGCAAGAGACCCAGTACTTC.

For this clone: The junction departs from germline at one end; a sequencing error may be responsible. This chain uses TRBV7-3 with TRBJ2-2; 8 positions agree with TRBD1. Germline CDR1 reads SGHTA; CDR2 reads FQGTGA. This CDR3 spans 14 amino acids. Here the CDR3 reads CASSRQGNNGELFF. CDR3 in DNA: TGTGCCAGCAGCCGACAGGGGAACAACGGGGAGCTGTTTTTT.

This chain links TRBV19 with TRBJ1-1; possibly TRBD1 for D (6 bases). Trimming cost V 5 bases and J 4 bases, with 14 bases left between them. Germline CDR1 and CDR2: LNHDA and SQIVND (reference sequence). The CDR3 is 14 residues long. The CDR3 DNA sequence: TGTGCCAGTAGTTCCGTCCAGGGGATCACTGAAGCTTTCTTT. It is translated as CASSSVQGITEAFF.

The chain joins TRBV9 to TRBJ2-2; the match to TRBD1 covers 10 bases. J gave up 4 bases and V 4 bases, and 7 bases lay outside the gene matches. The CDR3 loop spans 16 amino acids. The germline gives CDR1 SGDLS, CDR2 YYNGEE. The CDR3 here is CASSLAGTGATGELFF. Here the CDR3 DNA reads TGTGCCAGCAGCTTGGCAGGGACAGGGGCCACCGGGGAGCTGTTTTTT.

The CDR3 protein is CASSREGGDGYTF. As DNA, the CDR3 is TGTGCCAGCAGCCGGGAAGGGGGCGATGGCTACACCTTC. The chain couples TRBV7-8 to TRBJ1-2, with TRBD1 matching 7 bases. Trimming removed 5 bases from V and 6 bases from J; junction bases left unmatched: 6. Looked up from germline, CDR1 is SGHVS and CDR2 is FQNEAQ. This CDR3 comprises 13 residues.

The genes are TRBV28 and TRBJ2-3, with D possibly being TRBD1 (6 bases). This CDR3 has 15 residues. V gave up 6 bases and J gave up 0 bases, with 13 bases separating them. CDR1 and CDR2 from the germline V gene are MDHEN and SYDVKM. CDR3 nucleotides: TGTGCCAGCAGGCGACGACAGGCGAGCACAGATACGCAGTATTTT. Its protein product is CASRRRQASTDTQYF.

This CDR3 is CASSSDLVHTDTQYF. In nucleotides, the CDR3 is TGTGCCAGCAGCTCCGATCTGGTACACACAGATACGCAGTATTTT. The rearrangement joins TRBV7-9 to TRBJ2-3; D is unclear. This CDR3 has 15 amino acids. Between the trimmed V and J ends, which lost 4 bases and 2 bases, there was a span of 13 bases. Germline values: CDR1 SEHNR, CDR2 FQNEAQ (reference sequence).

The rearrangement uses TRBV28 and TRBJ1-2, with TRBD1 matching over 12 bases. Germline V gene data show CDR1 as MDHEN and CDR2 as SYDVKM. The CDR3 extends over 18 amino acids. V shed 5 bases, J shed 4 bases, and the junction held 14 bases outside the gene matches. The DNA for the CDR3 is TGTGCCAGCAGTCTCTCCGGGACAGGGGGCGGTGGGGGCTATGGCTACACCTTC. Protein: CASSLSGTGGGGGYGYTF.

The genes are TRBV12-3 or TRBV12-4 and TRBJ2-3; D ambiguous. CDR3 size: 13 residues. Deletions cut 3 bases from V and 4 bases from J, with 8 bases between. The chain's CDR3 is CASSLGSPDTQYF. The CDR3 DNA sequence: TGTGCCAGCAGTTTGGGCAGCCCAGATACGCAGTATTTT.

CDR3: CASSQGLAGDTDTQYF. The CDR3 bases are TGTGCCAGCAGTCAGGGACTAGCGGGAGACACAGATACGCAGTATTTT. The chain employs TRBV28 and TRBJ2-3; 14 bases align to TRBD2. Looked up from germline, CDR1 is MDHEN and CDR2 is SYDVKM. The CDR3 sequence is 16 residues long. Trimming took 5 bases from V and 2 from J; bases not matched to a gene: 3.

The chain recombines TRBV5-4 with TRBJ2-1; TRBD2 agrees at 7 bases. The CDR3 has 14 amino acids. Germline V lookup: CDR1 SGHNT, CDR2 YYREEE (reference sequence). V dropped 2 bases and J dropped 5; count of bases not matched to a gene: 4. Written as DNA, the CDR3 is TGTGCCAGCAGCTTTATCGGGGGGAACAATGAGCAGTTCTTC. Encoded protein: CASSFIGGNNEQFF.

The chain links TRBV5-5 to TRBJ1-1, with D tentatively TRBD1 (5 bases). Germline loops: CDR1 SGHKS, CDR2 YYEKEE (reference sequence). The germline V and J ends were trimmed by 4 bases and 6 bases, with 19 bases remaining between them. The CDR3 sequence is 15 residues long. The CDR3 DNA follows: TGTGCCAGCAGCCTATTGACAGCGGGGTTTGCTGAAGCTTTCTTT. Amino acids: CASSLLTAGFAEAFF.

This chain connects TRBV6-5 to TRBJ2-2; 7 bases fit TRBD2. Germline V gene data show CDR1 as MNHEY and CDR2 as SVGAGI. J was trimmed by 2 bases and V by 11 bases; bases with no gene match: 11. The CDR3 covers 15 residues. The CDR3 sequence: CAASPGLFNTGELFF. The CDR3 DNA reads as TGTGCCGCCTCACCGGGACTATTTAACACCGGGGAGCTGTTTTTT.

The chain links TRBV28 to TRBJ2-3, with unresolved D. Trimming left V 3 bases short and J 7 bases short, with 8 bases between. The germline gives CDR1 MDHEN, CDR2 SYDVKM. The CDR3 covers 12 residues. In nucleotides, the CDR3 is TGTGCCAGCAGTTTGCTGAGTAATACGCAGTATTTT. It yields the protein CASSLLSNTQYF. Based on the CDR3 plus reference TRBV28 and TRBJ2-3, the full variable domain is DVKVTQSSRYLVKRTGEKVFLECVQDMDHENMFWYRQDPGLGLRLIYFSYDVKMKEKGDIPEGYSVSREKKERFSLILESASTNQTSMYLCASSLLSNTQYFGPGTRLTVL.

V gene TRBV5-6 combines with J gene TRBJ1-2; possible D gene TRBD1, 6 bases. Trimming shortened V by 5 bases and J by 4 bases, and 15 bases separated the two germline ends. Germline lookup yields CDR1 SGHDT and CDR2 YYEEEE. The CDR3 is 14 residues long. The CDR3 region has the DNA TGTGCCAGCAGTAGGGGGTCGACGGCCTATGGCTACACCTTC. Residues: CASSRGSTAYGYTF.

This chain links TRBV30 with TRBJ1-5, with D unclear. This CDR3 contains 13 residues. Per germline, CDR1 GTSNPN and CDR2 SVGIG (reference sequence). With 2 bases removed from V and 5 bases from J, the gap between germline ends came to 10 bases. CDR3 DNA sequence: TGTGCCTGGAGTACGAACGGGGATCAGCCCCAGCATTTT. It encodes CAWSTNGDQPQHF.

The V and J genes are TRBV18 and TRBJ2-2; 9 bases map to TRBD2. V was pared by 3 bases and J by 0 bases, with 8 bases of the junction left unmatched. Germline V gene lookup returns CDR1 KGHSH and CDR2 LQKENI. The CDR3 contains 18 residues. CDR3: CASSPKTIAGANTGELFF. The CDR3 DNA sequence: TGTGCCAGCTCACCGAAGACCATAGCGGGGGCGAACACCGGGGAGCTGTTTTTT.

The CDR3 is CATRLGGSYTDTQYF. CDR3 sequence (DNA): TGTGCCACCAGATTAGGGGGTTCCTACACAGATACGCAGTATTTT. The chain is built from TRBV19 and TRBJ2-3; D may be TRBD1 (6 bases). Germline CDR1 reads LNHDA; CDR2 reads SQIVND (reference sequence). The germline V and J ends were trimmed by 10 bases and 2 bases, with 19 bases remaining between them. The CDR3 runs 15 residues.

The table lists this clone with many counts. V usage is TRBV27 and J usage is TRBJ2-1, with 9 positions matching TRBD2. Germline values: CDR1 MNHEY, CDR2 SMNVEV (reference sequence). The V and J ends lost 6 bases and 8 bases, in that order; junction bases with no gene match: 8. This CDR3 region has 14 residues. DNA for the CDR3: TGTGCCAGCAGAGGTGGCGGGGGGGCTTATGAGCAGTTCTTC. It codes for CASRGGGGAYEQFF.

The J gene is TRBJ1-1, the V gene TRBV19, with D maybe TRBD1 (6 bases). CDR1 is LNHDA and CDR2 is SQIVND in the germline V gene (reference sequence). The germline V and J ends were trimmed by 0 bases and 8 bases, with 10 bases remaining between them. This CDR3 comprises 13 residues. The CDR3 is CASSIDPQGEAFF. The CDR3 DNA is TGTGCCAGTAGTATAGACCCACAGGGAGAAGCTTTCTTT.

The chain joins TRBV19 to TRBJ2-1; 7 bases are shared with TRBD1. Germline V gives CDR1 LNHDA, CDR2 SQIVND (reference sequence). This CDR3 has 13 amino acids. V was pared by 6 bases and J by 9 bases, with 8 bases of the junction left unmatched. CDR3 region: CASRADRVSEQFF. The DNA of the CDR3 is TGTGCCAGTAGAGCAGACAGGGTCAGTGAGCAGTTCTTC.

This clone showed up just once. This chain connects TRBV6-2 or TRBV6-3 to TRBJ2-1, with 7 bases identical to TRBD1. This CDR3 is built from 15 residues. V trimming: 4 bases; J trimming: 6 bases; junction bases outside the gene matches: 9. Looked up from germline, CDR1 is MNHEY and CDR2 is SVGEGT. The CDR3 DNA reads as TGTGCCAGCAGTTCGTCAGGGGGTCTGCTCAATGAGCAGTTCTTC. Its translation is CASSSSGGLLNEQFF.

This rearrangement joins TRBV5-1 to TRBJ1-1; the D gene is possibly TRBD1 (5 bases). CDR1 is SGHRS and CDR2 is YFSETQ in the germline V gene. The CDR3 runs 12 residues. V dropped 3 bases and J dropped 8 bases, with 11 bases sitting between them. This chain's CDR3 is CASSSWGYEAFF. Written as DNA, the CDR3 is TGCGCCAGCAGCTCCTGGGGCTACGAAGCTTTCTTT.

In its sample, this clone was seen once. V gene TRBV7-2 combines with J gene TRBJ2-1; maybe TRBD2 (5 bases). Germline V gene sequence: CDR1 SGHTA, CDR2 FQGNSA. With 3 bases removed from V and 8 bases from J, the gap between germline ends came to 8 bases. The CDR3 extends over 12 amino acids. The CDR3 sequence: CASSLRRDEQFF. In DNA, the CDR3 is TGTGCCAGCAGCTTGCGGCGGGATGAGCAGTTCTTC.

The chain joins TRBV27 to TRBJ2-1, with D maybe TRBD2 (7 bases). In germline, CDR1 is MNHEY, CDR2 SMNVEV (reference sequence). Trimming pared 4 bases from V and 1 base from J, leaving 17 bases between. The CDR3 runs to 17 residues. The CDR3 region is CASSYRGAGASYNEQFF. The CDR3 coding sequence is TGTGCCAGCAGTTACCGGGGTGCGGGGGCATCCTACAATGAGCAGTTCTTC.

With respect to this clone: Other DNA sequences within the sample encode an identical CDR3. The chain employs TRBV7-9 and TRBJ1-5, with D unclear. CDR3 length: 13 amino acids. The V end was cut by 4 bases, the J end by 2 bases, with 6 bases between. CDR1 and CDR2 from the germline V gene are SEHNR and FQNEAQ (reference sequence). In DNA form, the CDR3 reads TGTGCCAGCAGCTCCACGGGCAATCAGCCCCAGCATTTT. This gives the protein CASSSTGNQPQHF.